Below, one T cell receptor beta chain is given with its context. These data originate in a study of blood T cell repertoires in COVID-19. Germline V CDR1 and CDR2: SGHNT, YYREEE (reference sequence). The CDR3 is made up of 14 amino acids. The V segment lost 0 bases and the J segment 5 bases; nucleotides outside the gene matches: 4. Here immunoSEQ multiplex PCR was the method, and the copy in TCRdb shows in-frame clones only, minus some. The table shows 200,000 to 250,000 clones, with roughly four fifths occurring only once. The chain couples TRBV5-4 to TRBJ1-2; 7 bases line up with TRBD1. Sequenced sample: PBMCs or T cells enriched from blood (not recorded which). This sequence was found in a woman aged 40 to 49 who had been exposed to COVID-19. CDR3 amino acids: CASSLGGQDYGYTF. In DNA form, the CDR3 reads TGTGCCAGCAGCTTGGGAGGACAGGATTATGGCTACACCTTC. The full variable domain, with the rest looked up from reference TRBV5-4 and TRBJ1-2, is ETGVTQSPTHLIKTRGQQVTLRCSSQSGHNTVSWYQQALGQGPQFIFQYYREEENGRGNFPPRFSGLQFPNYSSELNVNALELDDSALYLCASSLGGQDYGYTFGSGTRLTVV.